Listed below are T cell receptor beta chains from one sample, sequenced in a study of Graves' ophthalmopathy and Graves' hyperthyroidism. MiXCR was run by TCRdb on the multiplex PCR reads, yielding one entry per CDR3 protein. The table records about 590,000 distinct CDR3 sequences, under 45% of them present only once. Sequencing used peripheral blood or thyroid tissue (not recorded which). These receptors came from an adult man with Graves' hyperthyroidism. CDR3s include the opening cysteine and the closing phenylalanine or tryptophan. D genes are given only for firm matches. Expanded clones get a size class; other rows say once, few or many, or leave the size out.

D gene | J gene | clone size | V gene | CDR3 DNA | CDR3 protein
TRBD1 | TRBJ2-5 | . | TRBV14 | TGTGCCAGCTCACCAGAGACAGGGCCGGAGACCCAGTACTTC | CASSPETGPETQYF
. | TRBJ2-3 | . | TRBV7-2 | TGTGCCAGCAGCTTAGTGTACTCTGCGGGGAGCACAGATACGCAGTATTTT | CASSLVYSAGSTDTQYF
TRBD1 | TRBJ1-1 | many | TRBV7-2 | TGTGCCAGCAGCCCGAGGACAGGGGTGAACACTGAAGCTTTCTTT | CASSPRTGVNTEAFF
TRBD1 | TRBJ2-7 | . | TRBV6-5 | TGTGCTAGCAGTTACTCCGCTGGGACAGCCGAGCAGTACTTC | CASSYSAGTAEQYF
. | TRBJ1-2 | few | TRBV5-6 | TGTGCCAGCAGCGGACCGCTGGCTGGTGGCTACACCTTC | CASSGPLAGGYTF
. | TRBJ1-6 | . | TRBV12-3/TRBV12-4 | TGTGCCAGCAGTTTGTCGGGGGTTTATTCACCCCTCCACTTT | CASSLSGVYSPLHF
TRBD2 | TRBJ2-7 | . | TRBV13 | TGTGCCAGCAGCACGGCGACTAGCGGGACCTACGAGCAGTACTTC | CASSTATSGTYEQYF
. | TRBJ2-6 | once | TRBV10-2 | TGCGCCAGCAGTGACGTTATACGGTCTGGGGCCAACGTCCTGACTTTC | CASSDVIRSGANVLTF
. | TRBJ2-2 | many | TRBV11-1 | TGTGCCAGCAGCTCGCCTGTTGCCTTTGCGAACACCGGGGAGCTGTTTTTT | CASSSPVAFANTGELFF
. | TRBJ1-2 | few | TRBV12-3/TRBV12-4 | TGTGCCAGCAGTTCCCCTGGACGGTTAGCTAACTATGGCTACACCTTC | CASSSPGRLANYGYTF
. | TRBJ2-3 | . | TRBV19 | TGTGCCAGTAGTATACAAGTTGGGACTCTTAATGACGGTAGCACAGATACGCAGTATTTT | CASSIQVGTLNDGSTDTQYF
TRBD1 | TRBJ2-7 | once | TRBV29-1 | TGCAGATCAAGACAGGGTGGGTACGAGCAGTACTTC | CRSRQGGYEQYF
TRBD2 | TRBJ2-7 | . | TRBV29-1 | TGCAGCGTTGAACTGGCGGCGGGAGCCTCCTACGAGCAGTACTTC | CSVELAAGASYEQYF